Listed below are T cell receptor beta chains from one sample, sequenced in a study of regulatory and conventional T cells in RAG deficiency. Produced via immunoSEQ multiplex PCR; TCRdb's table is partial and in-frame only. The sample holds about 30,000 clones, 96% seen once. The sample also formed part of further work on regulatory T cells.

Specimen: CD25- CD4+ T cells sorted from blood. The receptors were sampled from a human donor in good health. Each CDR3 is given without its conserved first and last residue. D genes are given only for firm matches. Rows give clone size only sometimes, using once, few, many, or a class for an expanded clone.

abundance	v_gene	j_gene	d_gene	CDR3aa
.	TRBV30	TRBJ2-7	TRBD2	AWETSGRALGEQY
.	TRBV7-2	TRBJ1-5	TRBD1	ASSLGTGNQPQH
.	TRBV30	TRBJ1-6	.	AWRETNYSPLH
.	TRBV7-9	TRBJ1-1	TRBD1	ASSLQTGVTEAF
.	TRBV5-4	TRBJ1-1	TRBD1	ASSQRNRGLNTEAF
.	TRBV7-2	TRBJ1-6	TRBD1	ASSRRIQGGNSPLH
.	TRBV10-1	TRBJ2-7	.	ASSGTFTYEQY
once	TRBV30	TRBJ2-1	TRBD2	AFSGGGSWNEQF
.	TRBV9	TRBJ1-1	.	ASSVGRWGDTEAF
.	TRBV5-4	TRBJ2-5	.	ASSSVGRTTEETQY
.	TRBV7-8	TRBJ1-1	.	ASSFSSPNTEAF
.	TRBV19	TRBJ2-7	.	ASSIGERTQSYEQY
.	TRBV29-1	TRBJ2-3	.	SVEDRKGSTDTQY